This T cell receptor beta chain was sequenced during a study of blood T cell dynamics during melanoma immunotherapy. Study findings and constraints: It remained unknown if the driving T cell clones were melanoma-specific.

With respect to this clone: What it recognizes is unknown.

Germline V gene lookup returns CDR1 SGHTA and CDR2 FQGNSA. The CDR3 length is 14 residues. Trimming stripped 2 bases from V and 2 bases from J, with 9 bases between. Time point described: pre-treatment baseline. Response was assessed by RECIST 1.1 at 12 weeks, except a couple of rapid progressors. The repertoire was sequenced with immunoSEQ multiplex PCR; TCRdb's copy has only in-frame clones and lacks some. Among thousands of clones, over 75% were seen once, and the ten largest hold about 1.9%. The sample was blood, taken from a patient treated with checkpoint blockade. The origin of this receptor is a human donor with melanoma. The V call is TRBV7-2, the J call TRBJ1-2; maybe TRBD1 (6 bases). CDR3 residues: CASSLRTGNYGYTF. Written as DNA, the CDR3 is TGTGCCAGCAGCTTAAGAACAGGGAACTATGGCTACACCTTC.